These T cell receptor beta chains were read from a single sample in a study of blood T cells in healthy people across ages. Each CDR3 protein is one row after TCRdb ran MiXCR on the 5' RACE reads. The sample includes about 680,000 distinct CDR3 sequences, around 45% seen only once; the top ten take 30% to 35%. The sequenced sample consisted of blood. The source is a woman aged 60-75 years in good health. CDR3s include the opening cysteine and the closing phenylalanine or tryptophan. The D gene is left open where the match is weak. Clone size is not always given. Where it is, it says once, few, many or a class for expanded clones.

v_gene: TRBV20-1
j_gene: TRBJ1-6
abundance: few
d_gene: TRBD1
CDR3aa: CSARAPRTGGNSPLHF
CDR3nt: TGCAGTGCTAGAGCCCCCCGAACAGGGGGGAATTCACCCCTCCACTTT

v_gene: TRBV28
j_gene: TRBJ1-2
abundance: -
d_gene: -
CDR3aa: CASTSQGRLENGYTF
CDR3nt: TGTGCCAGCACCTCCCAGGGGCGGCTGGAGAATGGCTACACCTTC

v_gene: TRBV4-3
j_gene: TRBJ2-1
abundance: -
d_gene: -
CDR3aa: CANSQGYDNEQFF
CDR3nt: TGCGCCAACAGCCAAGGGTATGACAATGAGCAGTTCTTC

v_gene: TRBV5-1
j_gene: TRBJ2-5
abundance: few
d_gene: -
CDR3aa: CASKDSPEETQYF
CDR3nt: TGCGCCAGCAAGGACAGCCCAGAAGAGACCCAGTACTTC

v_gene: TRBV9
j_gene: TRBJ2-7
abundance: once
d_gene: -
CDR3aa: CAGSDRGTSQGEQYF
CDR3nt: TGTGCCGGCAGCGACCGTGGGACAAGCCAGGGCGAGCAGTACTTC

v_gene: TRBV2
j_gene: TRBJ1-1
abundance: -
d_gene: -
CDR3aa: CASSEPTYQSEAFF
CDR3nt: TGTGCCAGCAGTGAACCGACTTATCAATCTGAAGCTTTCTTT

v_gene: TRBV7-2
j_gene: TRBJ2-1
abundance: -
d_gene: TRBD1
CDR3aa: CASSLRQGARRNEQFF
CDR3nt: TGTGCCAGCAGCTTGAGACAGGGGGCCCGGCGGAATGAGCAGTTCTTC

v_gene: TRBV20-1
j_gene: TRBJ2-1
abundance: -
d_gene: TRBD2
CDR3aa: CRARRLHRGLAVRTYNEQFF
CDR3nt: TGCCGTGCTAGAAGGCTCCATCGGGGACTAGCGGTTAGGACCTACAATGAGCAGTTCTTC

v_gene: TRBV7-2
j_gene: TRBJ2-7
abundance: few
d_gene: -
CDR3aa: CASSLGQWGSYEQYF
CDR3nt: TGTGCCAGCAGCTTGGGTCAGTGGGGTTCCTACGAGCAGTACTTC

v_gene: TRBV12-3/TRBV12-4
j_gene: TRBJ1-2
abundance: -
d_gene: -
CDR3aa: CASSFAAGRAGYGYTF
CDR3nt: TGTGCCAGCAGTTTCGCGGCGGGCAGGGCCGGCTATGGCTACACCTTC

v_gene: TRBV4-2
j_gene: TRBJ1-1
abundance: -
d_gene: -
CDR3aa: CASSQERGGNTEAFF
CDR3nt: TGTGCCAGCAGCCAAGAAAGAGGAGGAAACACTGAAGCTTTCTTT

v_gene: TRBV5-1
j_gene: TRBJ2-7
abundance: -
d_gene: -
CDR3aa: CASSPTVTYEQYF
CDR3nt: TGCGCCAGCAGCCCAACCGTTACCTACGAGCAGTACTTC

v_gene: TRBV2
j_gene: TRBJ2-5
abundance: -
d_gene: -
CDR3aa: CASSAGSNKQYF
CDR3nt: TGTGCCAGCAGTGCTGGGTCAAATAAGCAGTACTTC

v_gene: TRBV6-5
j_gene: TRBJ2-5
abundance: few
d_gene: TRBD1
CDR3aa: CASSYSISTGGRETQYF
CDR3nt: TGTGCCAGCAGTTACTCGATATCGACAGGGGGGAGAGAGACCCAGTACTTC

v_gene: TRBV7-2
j_gene: TRBJ2-7
abundance: -
d_gene: -
CDR3aa: CASSPMFGSYNEQYF
CDR3nt: TGTGCCAGCAGCCCGATGTTCGGGAGTTACAATGAGCAGTACTTC

v_gene: TRBV28
j_gene: TRBJ2-7
abundance: -
d_gene: TRBD1
CDR3aa: CASSLKAGGQGREQYF
CDR3nt: TGTGCCAGCAGTTTAAAAGCCGGGGGACAGGGACGCGAGCAGTACTTC

v_gene: TRBV7-9
j_gene: TRBJ2-1
abundance: -
d_gene: TRBD2
CDR3aa: CASSSFSGRALSYNEQFF
CDR3nt: TGTGCCAGCAGCTCCTTTAGCGGGAGGGCCCTCTCCTACAATGAGCAGTTCTTC

v_gene: TRBV5-1
j_gene: TRBJ1-4
abundance: -
d_gene: TRBD1
CDR3aa: CASSGQGATNEKLFF
CDR3nt: TGCGCCAGCAGCGGCCAGGGGGCTACTAATGAAAAACTGTTTTTT

v_gene: TRBV28
j_gene: TRBJ2-3
abundance: -
d_gene: -
CDR3aa: CASKKESTDTQYF
CDR3nt: TGTGCCAGCAAAAAGGAAAGCACAGATACGCAGTATTTT

v_gene: TRBV20-1
j_gene: TRBJ1-2
abundance: once
d_gene: TRBD1
CDR3aa: CSAGGLGAGTDYYGYTF
CDR3nt: TGCAGTGCTGGAGGGTTGGGGGCCGGGACAGACTACTATGGCTACACCTTC

v_gene: TRBV28
j_gene: TRBJ2-7
abundance: few
d_gene: -
CDR3aa: CASSLVGGITDEQYF
CDR3nt: TGTGCCAGCAGTTTGGTGGGTGGGATCACGGACGAGCAGTACTTC

v_gene: TRBV7-2
j_gene: TRBJ2-2
abundance: -
d_gene: TRBD2
CDR3aa: CASSGSGSVGELFF
CDR3nt: TGTGCCAGCAGCGGGAGCGGGAGTGTCGGGGAGCTGTTTTTT

v_gene: TRBV20-1
j_gene: TRBJ2-5
abundance: -
d_gene: TRBD2
CDR3aa: CSAALPGLAETQYF
CDR3nt: TGCAGTGCGGCTCTCCCGGGACTAGCGGAGACCCAGTACTTC

v_gene: TRBV28
j_gene: TRBJ1-2
abundance: -
d_gene: -
CDR3aa: CASSPTPGLGYGYTF
CDR3nt: TGTGCCAGCAGTCCCACCCCGGGGTTAGGGTATGGCTACACCTTC

v_gene: TRBV21-1
j_gene: TRBJ2-6
abundance: once
d_gene: -
CDR3aa: CASSKGRILTF
CDR3nt: TGTGCCAGCAGCAAAGGCCGCATCCTGACTTTC

v_gene: TRBV12-3/TRBV12-4
j_gene: TRBJ2-7
abundance: -
d_gene: -
CDR3aa: CASSLDTGLRYEQYF
CDR3nt: TGTGCCAGCAGTTTAGATACGGGGCTAAGGTACGAGCAGTACTTC

v_gene: TRBV6-2/TRBV6-3
j_gene: TRBJ2-4
abundance: -
d_gene: -
CDR3aa: CASRRAYGGAKNIQYF
CDR3nt: TGTGCCAGCAGGCGGGCTTACGGGGGAGCCAAAAACATTCAGTACTTC

v_gene: TRBV4-3
j_gene: TRBJ2-1
abundance: -
d_gene: -
CDR3aa: CASSPRTGGQNNEQFF
CDR3nt: TGCGCCAGCAGCCCTCGGACTGGCGGACAAAACAATGAGCAGTTCTTC

v_gene: TRBV18
j_gene: TRBJ1-2
abundance: -
d_gene: -
CDR3aa: CASSVPTERKGYTF
CDR3nt: TGTGCCAGCTCGGTACCCACCGAAAGGAAGGGCTACACCTTC

v_gene: TRBV29-1
j_gene: TRBJ1-1
abundance: -
d_gene: -
CDR3aa: CSVNEGADTEAFF
CDR3nt: TGCAGCGTAAACGAGGGCGCGGACACTGAAGCTTTCTTT

v_gene: TRBV28
j_gene: TRBJ2-4
abundance: -
d_gene: -
CDR3aa: CASSRLTKNIQCF
CDR3nt: TGTGCCAGCAGTAGGTTAACCAAAAACATTCAGTGCTTC

v_gene: TRBV6-5
j_gene: TRBJ1-4
abundance: large
d_gene: -
CDR3aa: CASSYATGVEEKLFF
CDR3nt: TGTGCCAGCAGTTACGCGACAGGAGTAGAGGAAAAACTGTTTTTT

v_gene: TRBV7-2
j_gene: TRBJ1-1
abundance: -
d_gene: -
CDR3aa: CASSLAGMGTEAFF
CDR3nt: TGTGCCAGCAGCTTAGCCGGGATGGGTACTGAAGCTTTCTTT

v_gene: TRBV28
j_gene: TRBJ1-2
abundance: -
d_gene: TRBD1
CDR3aa: CASSQRTGYYGYTF
CDR3nt: TGTGCCAGCAGTCAACGGACAGGGTACTATGGCTACACCTTC

v_gene: TRBV29-1
j_gene: TRBJ1-1
abundance: -
d_gene: -
CDR3aa: CSADSMNTEAFF
CDR3nt: TGCAGCGCGGACAGTATGAACACTGAAGCTTTCTTT

v_gene: TRBV5-1
j_gene: TRBJ2-5
abundance: few
d_gene: -
CDR3aa: CASSLELGTYNEQYF
CDR3nt: TGCGCCAGCAGCTTGGAGCTAGGGACCTACAATGAGCAGTACTTC

v_gene: TRBV4-1
j_gene: TRBJ2-2
abundance: -
d_gene: -
CDR3aa: CASSQGPGLNTGELFF
CDR3nt: TGCGCCAGCAGCCAAGGTCCGGGATTGAACACCGGGGAGCTGTTTTTT

v_gene: TRBV7-9
j_gene: TRBJ2-3
abundance: -
d_gene: -
CDR3aa: CASSFGLGGTDTQYF
CDR3nt: TGTGCCAGCAGCTTTGGGCTGGGGGGTACGGATACGCAGTATTTT

v_gene: TRBV24-1
j_gene: TRBJ1-2
abundance: -
d_gene: TRBD1
CDR3aa: CATSRGTGSGYTF
CDR3nt: TGTGCCACCAGTCGTGGGACAGGGTCTGGCTACACCTTC

v_gene: TRBV12-3/TRBV12-4
j_gene: TRBJ2-3
abundance: -
d_gene: -
CDR3aa: CASSPLEVVVSDTQYF
CDR3nt: TGCGCCAGCAGTCCTTTGGAGGTGGTGGTCTCAGATACGCAGTATTTT

v_gene: TRBV29-1
j_gene: TRBJ2-2
abundance: -
d_gene: -
CDR3aa: CSVVANTGELFF
CDR3nt: TGCAGCGTAGTCGCGAACACCGGGGAGCTGTTTTTT